This T cell receptor beta chain was recorded in a study of shared clonotypes between healthy human individuals. Study-level findings and limits: The naive CD4 repertoires of a handful of donors were compared, and around 4.9% of clonotypes were shared. Clonotypes not shared had lower generation probabilities than those common to all four donors.

Deep-level running was used for the assay. Profiled with immunoSEQ multiplex PCR; TCRdb holds only in-frame clones, not every one. The table has 780,000 or so clones, about two thirds seen once. V shed 2 bases, J shed 8 bases, and the junction held 10 bases outside the gene matches. The V gene's germline CDR1 is MNHNY and CDR2 SVGAGI (reference sequence). The CDR3 spans 15 residues. Worth noting for this clone: Its matching antigen is unknown.

Sequencing was performed on memory CD4+ T cells sorted from blood. Noted subset: CD45RA-negative fraction. This chain joins TRBV6-6 and TRBJ2-3; 7 nucleotides align to TRBD2. The TCR comes from a woman in her twenties or thirties in good health. CDR3 protein: CASSYAGEPPGTQYF. For the CDR3, the DNA is TGTGCCAGCAGTTACGCGGGAGAACCGCCCGGTACGCAGTATTTT.